Below are 5 T cell receptor beta chains sequenced from a single sample in a study of CD8 T cells in Susac syndrome. Random hexamers were used to reverse transcribe an amount of about 0.45 to 1 ug RNA. TCRdb independently ran MiXCR on the immunoSEQ multiplex PCR reads; one entry per CDR3 protein. This table holds 100,000 to 150,000 distinct CDR3 sequences, around 94% found once. The sample taken for sequencing was CD4+ T cells from PBMCs. The receptors here all came from a human donor in good health.

This clonotype was found once. V gene TRBV12-3 or TRBV12-4 combines with J gene TRBJ2-7; weak D call: TRBD1 (5 bases). The CDR3 runs to 14 residues. Trimming stripped 6 bases from V and 4 bases from J, with 16 bases between. This CDR3 reads CASSPPATDYEQYF. CDR3 nucleotides: TGTGCCAGCAGCCCCCCGGCGACAGATTACGAGCAGTACTTC.

V gene TRBV10-3 combines with J gene TRBJ1-5; D gene ambiguous. CDR3 length: 15 residues. Trimming shortened V by 4 bases and J by 5 bases, and 15 bases separated the two germline ends. Germline V gene lookup returns CDR1 ENHRY and CDR2 SYGVKD. Here the CDR3 reads CAISVTDEHDQPQHF. The CDR3 bases are TGTGCCATCAGTGTAACAGACGAGCACGATCAGCCCCAGCATTTT.

The chain uses TRBV19 and TRBJ1-1; TRBD1 aligns across 9 bases. The CDR3 is 15 residues long. Per germline, CDR1 LNHDA and CDR2 SQIVND (reference sequence). V shed 5 bases and J 6 bases; nucleotides not matched to a gene: 10. The CDR3 protein is CASSYWDRAQPEAFF. The CDR3 DNA follows: TGTGCCAGTAGTTATTGGGACAGGGCGCAACCTGAAGCTTTCTTT.

This clonotype was recorded only once. The rearrangement links TRBV27 to TRBJ1-2, with TRBD1 as a possible D gene (5 bases). CDR3 length: 16 residues. The V and J ends lost 4 bases and 4 bases respectively, with 19 bases between them. Germline loops: CDR1 MNHEY, CDR2 SMNVEV (reference sequence). The CDR3 DNA is TGTGCCAGCAGTTCCTCCCCCCCAGGGAGAATCTATGGCTACACCTTC. This sequence encodes CASSSSPPGRIYGYTF.

The chain employs TRBV7-2 and TRBJ2-7, with D possibly matching TRBD1 (5 bases). This CDR3 region has 13 residues. Per the germline V gene, CDR1 is SGHTA and CDR2 is FQGNSA. The V gene lost 1 base and the J gene lost 2 bases, with 6 bases spanning the gap. The chain's CDR3 is CASSLGGPYEQYF. CDR3 coding DNA: TGTGCCAGCAGCTTAGGGGGCCCCTACGAGCAGTACTTC.